The 30 T cell receptor beta chains reported below all come from one sample, sequenced in a study of T cells in Graves' hyperthyroidism and ophthalmopathy. Template material for amplifying TCR beta CDR3 regions consisted of RNA transcripts. With the HTBI primer set, the TCR CDR3 went through a first round of RT-PCR. One entry per CDR3 protein results from TCRdb running MiXCR on the multiplex PCR reads. The sample lists approximately 400,000 distinct CDR3 sequences; about a fifth were seen once. Sequencing used blood. Receptor source: a woman aged 18 to 35 with Graves' hyperthyroidism.

This clonotype was seen at least ten times. The chain has TRBV6-1 and TRBJ2-7; D is perhaps TRBD1 or TRBD2 (6 bases each). This CDR3 is 15 amino acids long. Germline V gene data show CDR1 as MNHNS and CDR2 as SASEGT. V was pared by 7 bases and J by 0 bases, with 16 bases between. The chain's CDR3 is CASTPGGGRSYEQYF. DNA of the CDR3: TGTGCCAGCACCCCAGGAGGGGGGCGCTCCTACGAGCAGTACTTC.

The rearrangement links TRBV7-9 to TRBJ1-2; unclear D gene. V lost 3 bases and J 3 bases, leaving 11 bases between the germline ends. The CDR3 runs 14 residues. The germline V gene has CDR1 SEHNR and CDR2 FQNEAQ (reference sequence). CDR3 sequence reads: CASSFKVSDYGYTF. CDR3 coding DNA: TGTGCCAGCAGCTTCAAGGTTTCGGACTATGGCTACACCTTC.

This clonotype was recorded many times. The chain's CDR3 is CATRGGSNQPQHF. The CDR3 nucleotides read TGTGCCACCAGGGGGGGCAGCAATCAGCCCCAGCATTTT. The gene calls are TRBV24-1 and TRBJ1-5; tentatively, D is TRBD1 (6 bases). Trimming cost V 7 bases and J 1 base, with 7 bases left between them. The CDR3 runs 13 residues. In germline, CDR1 is KGHDR, CDR2 SFDVKD.

This clonotype was seen repeatedly, ten times or more. The V gene is TRBV30, the J gene TRBJ2-2, with 10 nucleotides matching TRBD2. Germline assignment: CDR1 GTSNPN and CDR2 SVGIG (reference sequence). The ends lost 2 bases at V and 3 bases at J; junction bases unmatched: 3. CDR3 length: 15 residues. CDR3 amino acids: CAWSWSGGDTGELFF. Written as DNA, the CDR3 is TGTGCCTGGAGTTGGAGCGGGGGGGACACCGGGGAGCTGTTTTTT.

J is TRBJ1-2 and V is TRBV6-5; TRBD1 matches at 9 bases. The CDR3 sequence is 15 residues long. J was trimmed by 4 bases and V by 1 base; bases with no gene match: 4. Germline V gene sequence: CDR1 MNHEY, CDR2 SVGAGI. The DNA for the CDR3 is TGTGCCAGCAGTTACTTAACGACAGGGGGCTATGGCTACACCTTC. This codes for CASSYLTTGGYGYTF.

This clonotype was detected ten times or more. The rearrangement joins TRBV28 to TRBJ2-3, with D perhaps matching TRBD2 (7 bases). The germline gives CDR1 MDHEN, CDR2 SYDVKM. V lost 6 bases, J lost 2 bases, and 24 bases lay in between. This CDR3 region has 18 residues. CDR3 protein: CASSSPKGGGASTDTQYF. The CDR3 bases are TGTGCCAGCAGCTCCCCCAAGGGTGGGGGGGCCTCCACAGATACGCAGTATTTT.

This clonotype was counted at least ten times. This sequence joins TRBV5-1 and TRBJ2-5, with D perhaps given as TRBD1 or TRBD2 (5 bases each). Germline CDR1 and CDR2: SGHRS and YFSETQ. V was clipped by 0 bases and J by 2 bases, with 8 bases between them. This CDR3 is 14 amino acids long. Here the CDR3 reads CASSLAGQQETQYF. The CDR3 bases are TGCGCCAGCAGCTTGGCGGGGCAGCAAGAGACCCAGTACTTC.

The chain has TRBV7-2 and TRBJ2-7, with 9 bases identical to TRBD2. CDR1 and CDR2 (germline): SGHTA, FQGNSA. V lost 2 bases to trimming and J lost 6 bases; unmatched junction nucleotides: 11. This CDR3 contains 16 residues. CDR3 coding DNA: TGTGCCAGCAGCTTATCGTGGGGGACTAGCTCGCTCGAGCAGTACTTC. Encoded protein: CASSLSWGTSSLEQYF.

This clonotype was found many times. The CDR3, as DNA: TGTGCCAGCAGCCTCCAACAGGGCCACCAAGAGACCCAGTACTTC. Translated, it gives CASSLQQGHQETQYF. The gene calls are TRBV3-1 and TRBJ2-5, with D maybe TRBD1 (6 bases). The CDR3 runs 15 residues. Germline V gene lookup returns CDR1 LGHDT and CDR2 YNNKEL (reference sequence). Trimming removed 4 bases at V and 0 bases at J, with 12 bases between.

This clonotype was observed many times. The gene calls are TRBV19 and TRBJ2-7; TRBD1 agrees at 9 bases. V shed 8 bases and J 4 bases; nucleotides not matched to a gene: 9. This CDR3 is 14 amino acids long. Germline CDR1 is LNHDA and CDR2 is SQIVND (reference sequence). DNA of the CDR3: TGTGCCAGTTCGGACAGGGGCCTGTCATACGAGCAGTACTTC. Translation gives CASSDRGLSYEQYF.

This clonotype was observed at least ten times. The CDR3: CASSDSVPGELFF. The CDR3, as DNA: TGTGCCAGCAGTGACTCAGTGCCCGGGGAGCTGTTTTTT. The V gene is TRBV6-4, the J gene TRBJ2-2; unclear D gene. The germline V gene encodes CDR1 MRHNA and CDR2 SNTAGT. The CDR3 covers 13 residues. V lost 0 bases, J lost 6 bases, and 5 bases lay in between.

Ten or more counts support this clonotype. The chain carries TRBV5-1 and TRBJ2-3; 7 nucleotides line up with TRBD2. In germline, CDR1 is SGHRS, CDR2 YFSETQ. The CDR3 is made up of 16 amino acids. J lost 2 bases, V lost 6 bases, and 12 bases had no gene match. CDR3 protein: CASMVGSGVITDTQYF. CDR3 nucleotide sequence: TGCGCCAGCATGGTGGGGAGCGGGGTCATCACAGATACGCAGTATTTT.

This clonotype was detected many times. The rearrangement links TRBV20-1 to TRBJ2-4; 7 bases match TRBD2. The germline gives CDR1 DFQATT, CDR2 SNEGSKA (reference sequence). The CDR3 contains 15 residues. V dropped 6 bases and J dropped 3; count of bases not matched to a gene: 11. The CDR3 coding sequence is TGCAGTGCCTCCGGACTGGGAGGGAGCAAAAACATTCAGTACTTC. Protein product: CSASGLGGSKNIQYF.

This clonotype was seen at least ten times. The V call is TRBV6-1, the J call TRBJ1-2, with D possibly matching TRBD1 (5 bases). The CDR3 sequence is 15 residues long. V lost 6 bases, J lost 7 bases, and 21 bases lay in between. CDR1 is MNHNS, CDR2 SASEGT, per germline. The DNA of the CDR3 is TGTGCCAGCAGGGGGGTTCGTAGGGCCTCCGGTGGCTACACCTTC. Residues: CASRGVRRASGGYTF.

The chain recombines TRBV5-1 with TRBJ2-5; 7 positions agree with TRBD1. V shed 0 bases and J 5 bases; nucleotides not matched to a gene: 10. The CDR3 consists of 16 residues. CDR1 is SGHRS and CDR2 is YFSETQ in the germline V gene. CDR3 residues: CASSLGTGVKGETQYF. CDR3 sequence (DNA): TGCGCCAGCAGCTTGGGGACAGGAGTGAAAGGGGAGACCCAGTACTTC.

This rearrangement joins TRBV20-1 to TRBJ2-7; D possibly corresponds to TRBD2 (7 bases). Germline V gives CDR1 DFQATT, CDR2 SNEGSKA (reference sequence). The CDR3 spans 14 residues. The germline V and J ends were trimmed by 6 bases and 3 bases, with 18 bases remaining between them. The chain's CDR3 is CSAPPGGGGYEQYF. The DNA for the CDR3 is TGCAGTGCCCCACCCGGGGGAGGGGGCTACGAGCAGTACTTC.

This clonotype was counted ten times or more. This chain joins TRBV5-6 and TRBJ2-2; D is unresolved. The CDR3 covers 13 residues. CDR1 and CDR2 from the germline V gene are SGHDT and YYEEEE. The germline V and J ends were trimmed by 2 bases and 4 bases, with 6 bases remaining between them. CDR3 sequence reads: CASSFEVTGELFF. CDR3 in DNA: TGTGCCAGCAGCTTCGAGGTCACCGGGGAGCTGTTTTTT.

The gene calls are TRBV6-1 and TRBJ1-2; D possibly corresponds to TRBD1 (5 bases). The CDR3 length is 17 residues. CDR1 and CDR2 from the germline V gene are MNHNS and SASEGT. V shed 2 bases and J shed 7 bases, with 23 bases lying between them. The DNA of the CDR3 is TGTGCCAGCAGTGAAACAGGCGCCCATGGCGCATATGCTGGCTACACCTTC. It yields the protein CASSETGAHGAYAGYTF.

On this clonotype: A read error may account for a junction end that differs from germline. The chain employs TRBV7-2 and TRBJ2-5; possible D gene TRBD1, 6 bases. The CDR3 has 14 amino acids. The germline V gene has CDR1 SGHTA and CDR2 FQGNSA. CDR3 sequence (DNA): TGTGCCAGCAGCTTAGCCCCAGGGGCGGAGACCCGGTACTTC. This codes for CASSLAPGAETRYF.

The sample holds many counts of this clonotype. The V call is TRBV19, the J call TRBJ1-2, with a possible D match to TRBD1 (5 bases). Germline V gene sequence: CDR1 LNHDA, CDR2 SQIVND (reference sequence). V was clipped by 7 bases and J by 7 bases, with 19 bases between them. The CDR3 has 14 residues. For the CDR3, the DNA is TGTGCCAGTAACACCGGGACCCACGTCGTTGGCTACACCTTC. It specifies CASNTGTHVVGYTF.

This clonotype appeared many times. This chain uses TRBV9 with TRBJ1-1; 9 bases are a match to TRBD1. The CDR3 has 12 amino acids. V lost 6 bases and J lost 11; bases outside the gene matches: 8. From germline, CDR1 is SGDLS and CDR2 YYNGEE. The CDR3: CASNAGQGLAFF. The DNA for the CDR3 is TGTGCCAGCAACGCGGGACAGGGTTTGGCTTTCTTT.

In the case of this clonotype: One base away lies a much larger clone, so this may be a sequencing read error. This chain joins TRBV7-3 and TRBJ1-1, with D uncertain. Germline lookup yields CDR1 SGHTA and CDR2 FQGTGA. The CDR3 has 14 amino acids. The CDR3 nucleotides read TGTGTCAGCAGCTTAAGGGCAGAGGGTCCTGAAGCTTTCTTT. This translates into CVSSLRAEGPEAFF.

This clonotype was counted ten times or more. The rearrangement joins TRBV7-8 to TRBJ2-7; no clear D. Deletions cut 2 bases from V and 0 bases from J, with 14 bases between. There are 16 residues in the CDR3. Germline V gene lookup returns CDR1 SGHVS and CDR2 FQNEAQ. The CDR3 loop reads CASSLSLAESSYEQYF. CDR3 nucleotide sequence: TGTGCCAGCAGCTTAAGTTTGGCTGAGAGCTCCTACGAGCAGTACTTC.

In its sample, this clonotype was seen many times. The chain joins TRBV6-1 to TRBJ2-4; 7 bases line up with TRBD1. CDR1 and CDR2 from the germline V gene are MNHNS and SASEGT. V gave up 5 bases and J gave up 2 bases; unmatched junction bases: 18. CDR3 length equals 19 residues. CDR3 sequence (DNA): TGTGCCAGCAGTCCCGATAGGGGGACAGCACCCACCTCCAAAAACATTCAGTACTTC. Translation: CASSPDRGTAPTSKNIQYF.

This clonotype was seen ten or more times. The chain carries TRBV7-2 and TRBJ1-5; no definite D call. Between the trimmed V and J ends, which lost 5 bases and 6 bases, there was a span of 8 bases. CDR1 SGHTA and CDR2 FQGNSA come from the germline V gene. The CDR3 is 12 amino acids. CDR3: CASSLLSQPQHF. Here the CDR3 DNA reads TGTGCCAGCAGCCTACTGAGTCAGCCCCAGCATTTT.

This clonotype was seen many times. This chain connects TRBV20-1 to TRBJ1-1; tentatively, D is TRBD1 (5 bases). V dropped 2 bases and J dropped 2 bases, with 12 bases sitting between them. This CDR3 comprises 14 residues. Looked up from germline, CDR1 is DFQATT and CDR2 is SNEGSKA (reference sequence). The CDR3 bases are TGCAGTGCTAGACAGGGAAGGCCAAACACTGAAGCTTTCTTT. Protein sequence: CSARQGRPNTEAFF.

This clonotype showed up many times. The CDR3 DNA is TGTGCCACCCAATCGGGTGGAAACACCATATATTTT. Protein product: CATQSGGNTIYF. J is TRBJ1-3 and V is TRBV24-1; no definite D call. The V gene lost 9 bases and the J gene lost 3 bases, with 8 bases spanning the gap. Looked up from germline, CDR1 is KGHDR and CDR2 is SFDVKD. This CDR3 has 12 residues.

This chain uses TRBV27 with TRBJ1-5, with D possibly being TRBD1 (5 bases). Trimming removed 2 bases at V and 9 bases at J, with 8 bases between. Germline CDR1 is MNHEY and CDR2 is SMNVEV (reference sequence). This CDR3 region has 12 residues. The CDR3 protein is CASSLGGGPQHF. The CDR3 DNA reads TGTGCCAGCAGTTTAGGGGGGGGGCCCCAGCATTTT.

This clonotype came up many times. The chain recombines TRBV7-8 with TRBJ2-7, with D unclear. Trimming removed 5 bases from V and 3 bases from J, with 11 bases in between. Germline V gives CDR1 SGHVS, CDR2 FQNEAQ. The CDR3 consists of 13 residues. The CDR3, as DNA: TGTGCCAGCAGCCGCCAGAACAGCTACGAGCAGTACTTC. Encoded protein: CASSRQNSYEQYF.

Concerning this clonotype: A much larger clone is a single base away; this may be a read error. The chain employs TRBV29-1 and TRBJ1-2; the match to TRBD1 covers 11 bases. CDR1 and CDR2 (germline): SQVTM, ANQGSEA. The V segment lost 6 bases and the J segment 8 bases; nucleotides outside the gene matches: 14. CDR3 length: 15 amino acids. The CDR3 DNA reads TGCAGCGTGGACGGACAGGGGGCGTCAGTGAGCGGCTACACCTTC. This codes for CSVDGQGASVSGYTF.